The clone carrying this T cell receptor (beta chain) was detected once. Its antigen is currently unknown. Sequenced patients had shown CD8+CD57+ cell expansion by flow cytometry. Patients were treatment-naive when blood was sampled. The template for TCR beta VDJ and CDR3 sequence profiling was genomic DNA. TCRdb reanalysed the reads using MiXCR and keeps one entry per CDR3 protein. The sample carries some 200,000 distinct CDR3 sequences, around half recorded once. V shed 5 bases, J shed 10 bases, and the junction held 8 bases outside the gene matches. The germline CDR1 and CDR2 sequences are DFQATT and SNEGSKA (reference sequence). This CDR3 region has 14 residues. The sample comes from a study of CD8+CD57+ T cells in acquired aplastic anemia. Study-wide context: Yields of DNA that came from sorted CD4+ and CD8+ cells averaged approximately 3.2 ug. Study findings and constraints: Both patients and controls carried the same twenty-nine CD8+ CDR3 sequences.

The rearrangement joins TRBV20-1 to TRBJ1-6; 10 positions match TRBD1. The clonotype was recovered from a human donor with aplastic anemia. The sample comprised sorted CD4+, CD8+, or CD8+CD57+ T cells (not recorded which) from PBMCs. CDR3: CSASLRDRGSPLHF. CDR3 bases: TGCAGTGCTTCCCTCCGGGACAGGGGCTCACCCCTCCACTTT.